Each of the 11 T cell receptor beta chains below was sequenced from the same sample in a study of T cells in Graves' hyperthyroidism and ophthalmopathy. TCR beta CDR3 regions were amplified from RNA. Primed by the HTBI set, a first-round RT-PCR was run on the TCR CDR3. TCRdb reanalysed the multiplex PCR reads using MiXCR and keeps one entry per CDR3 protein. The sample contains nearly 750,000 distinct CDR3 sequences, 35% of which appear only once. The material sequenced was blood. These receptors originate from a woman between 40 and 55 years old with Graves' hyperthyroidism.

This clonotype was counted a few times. As DNA, the CDR3 is TGTGCCAGCAGCCCGATGCCGGGCCCCTTATATGGCTACACCTTC. Translating gives CASSPMPGPLYGYTF. The chain links TRBV12-3 or TRBV12-4 to TRBJ1-2; D remains ambiguous. The CDR3 is 15 amino acids. Trimming stripped 6 bases from V and 5 bases from J, with 19 bases between.

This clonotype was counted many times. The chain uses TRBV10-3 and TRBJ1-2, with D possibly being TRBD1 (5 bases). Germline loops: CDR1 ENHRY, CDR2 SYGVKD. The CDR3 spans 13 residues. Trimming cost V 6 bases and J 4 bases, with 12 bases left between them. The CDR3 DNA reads TGTGCCATCAGCCCCGGGGGGTCCTATGGCTACACCTTC. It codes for CAISPGGSYGYTF.

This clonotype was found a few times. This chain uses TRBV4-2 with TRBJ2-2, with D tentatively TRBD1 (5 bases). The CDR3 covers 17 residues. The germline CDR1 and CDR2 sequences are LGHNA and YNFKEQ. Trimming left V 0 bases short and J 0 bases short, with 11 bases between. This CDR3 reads CASSQDSDSSNTGELFF. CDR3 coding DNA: TGTGCCAGCAGCCAAGACAGTGACAGTTCGAACACCGGGGAGCTGTTTTTT.

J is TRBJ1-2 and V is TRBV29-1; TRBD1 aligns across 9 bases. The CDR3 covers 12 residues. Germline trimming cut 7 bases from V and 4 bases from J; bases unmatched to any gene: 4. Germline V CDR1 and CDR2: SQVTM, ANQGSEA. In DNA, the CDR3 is TGCAGCGCCGAGGACAGGGGCTATGGCTACACCTTC. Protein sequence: CSAEDRGYGYTF.

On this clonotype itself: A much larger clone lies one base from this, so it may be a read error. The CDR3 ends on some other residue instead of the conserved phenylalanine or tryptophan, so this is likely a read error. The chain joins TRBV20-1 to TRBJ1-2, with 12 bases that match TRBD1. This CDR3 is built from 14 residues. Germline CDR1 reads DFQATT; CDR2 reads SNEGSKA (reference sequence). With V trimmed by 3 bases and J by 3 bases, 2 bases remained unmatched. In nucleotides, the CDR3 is TGCAGTGCTAGGGGACAGGGGGCTGACTATGGCTACACCTTG. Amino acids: CSARGQGADYGYTL.

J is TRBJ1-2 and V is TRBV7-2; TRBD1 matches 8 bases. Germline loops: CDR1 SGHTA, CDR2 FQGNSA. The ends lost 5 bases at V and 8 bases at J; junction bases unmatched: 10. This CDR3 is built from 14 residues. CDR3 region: CASSHGRTGRGYTF. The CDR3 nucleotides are TGTGCCAGCAGCCACGGAAGGACAGGGAGAGGCTACACCTTC.

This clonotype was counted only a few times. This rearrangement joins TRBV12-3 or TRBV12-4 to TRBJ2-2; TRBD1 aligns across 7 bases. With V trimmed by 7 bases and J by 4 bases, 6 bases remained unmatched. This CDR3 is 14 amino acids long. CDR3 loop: CASIQGLGTGELFF. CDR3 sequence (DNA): TGTGCCAGCATACAGGGGTTGGGCACCGGGGAGCTGTTTTTT.

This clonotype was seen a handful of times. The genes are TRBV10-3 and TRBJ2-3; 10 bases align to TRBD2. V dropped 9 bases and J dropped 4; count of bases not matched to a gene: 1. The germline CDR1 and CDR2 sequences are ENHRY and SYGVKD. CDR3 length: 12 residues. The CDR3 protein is CAISGGSDTQYF. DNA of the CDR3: TGTGCCATTAGCGGGGGGTCAGATACGCAGTATTTT.

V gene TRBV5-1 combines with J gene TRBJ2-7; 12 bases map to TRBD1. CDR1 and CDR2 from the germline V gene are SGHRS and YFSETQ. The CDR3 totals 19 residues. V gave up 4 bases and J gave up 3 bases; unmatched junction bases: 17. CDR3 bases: TGCGCCAGCAGCCTGTACTCCGGGACAGGGGGCCAAATTTACTACGAGCAGTACTTC. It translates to CASSLYSGTGGQIYYEQYF.

CDR3 loop: CASSLFRGVHGQYF. As DNA, the CDR3 is TGTGCCAGCAGCCTATTCAGAGGGGTTCACGGGCAGTACTTC. The V call is TRBV13, the J call TRBJ2-7, with D perhaps assigned TRBD1 or TRBD2 (5 bases each). The CDR3 extends over 14 amino acids. The ends were cut back, 5 bases at V and 9 bases at J, with 20 bases in the middle. Germline V lookup: CDR1 PRHDT, CDR2 FYEKMQ (reference sequence).

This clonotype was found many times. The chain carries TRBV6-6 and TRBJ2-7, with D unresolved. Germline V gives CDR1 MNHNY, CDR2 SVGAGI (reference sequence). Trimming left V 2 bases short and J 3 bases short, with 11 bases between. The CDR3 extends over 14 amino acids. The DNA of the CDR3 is TGTGCCAGCAGTTACGACGGGTACGGCTACGAGCAGTACTTC. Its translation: CASSYDGYGYEQYF.